A single T cell receptor beta chain is shown here with its context. Its antigen is unknown. This sample was included in a study of CXCR3-negative and CXCR3-positive naive CD8 T cells. Study-wide points: TCR strength was inferred from TRB CDR3 properties, while surface CD5 was comparable between naive subsets.

This CDR3 has 11 amino acids. From germline, CDR1 is LNHDA and CDR2 SQIVND (reference sequence). UMI labels and 5' RACE were used to prepare the TRB cDNA libraries. TCRdb reprocessed the 5' RACE reads and stores each CDR3 protein as one record, lacking DNA. The sample has about 62,000 distinct CDR3 sequences, and its top ten clones hold about 4.4%. This chain links TRBV19 with TRBJ2-3. The sequencing input was naive CXCR3- CD8+ T cells from blood. Subset reported: CD45RO-CCR7+CD27+CD95- naive CD8+ T cells lacking CXCR3 (TNR3-). The receptor was derived from a human donor in good health. Some clones in this sample may be carry-over from other donors' samples. The CDR3 loop is CASSHLDTQYF.